The subject of this entry is one TCR beta chain. The record originates from a study of blood T cell repertoires in COVID-19. Some clones are missing from TCRdb's copy, which holds only in-frame ones; the method was immunoSEQ multiplex PCR. This table holds about 200,000 clones, roughly nine tenths found once. The CDR3 consists of 18 residues. Germline V lookup: CDR1 KGHSH, CDR2 LQKENI. V lost 1 base and J lost 3; bases outside the gene matches: 12. Sequenced sample: peripheral blood. This sequence was found in a woman aged 70-85 years with acute or convalescent COVID-19. The chain employs TRBV18 and TRBJ1-1; 9 bases align to TRBD1. The CDR3 protein is CASSPRVLQGARDTEAFF. The CDR3 DNA reads as TGTGCCAGCTCACCACGGGTACTACAGGGGGCGAGGGACACTGAAGCTTTCTTT.